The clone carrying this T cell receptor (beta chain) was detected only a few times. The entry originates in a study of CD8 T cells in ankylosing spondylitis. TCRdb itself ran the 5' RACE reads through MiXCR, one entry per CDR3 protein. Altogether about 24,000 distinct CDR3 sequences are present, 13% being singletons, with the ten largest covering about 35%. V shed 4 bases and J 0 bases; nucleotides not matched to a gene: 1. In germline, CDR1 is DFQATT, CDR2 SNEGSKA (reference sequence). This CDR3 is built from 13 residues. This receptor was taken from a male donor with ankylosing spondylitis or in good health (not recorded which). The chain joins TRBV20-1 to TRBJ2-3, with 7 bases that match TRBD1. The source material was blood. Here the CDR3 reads CSAMTGSTDTQYF. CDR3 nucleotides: TGCAGTGCTATGACAGGGAGCACAGATACGCAGTATTTT.